This passage covers 31 T cell receptor beta chains from one sample sequenced in a study of OX40 agonist ivuxolimab in advanced cancers. The method was immunoSEQ multiplex PCR; TCRdb's version includes in-frame clones alone and lacks a portion of them. Among approximately 65,000 clones listed, around nine tenths were seen once. Sequences were derived from CD4+ or CD8+ T cells sorted from blood, sampled in a trial of the OX40 agonist ivuxolimab. The receptor source for this set is an adult with an advanced solid tumor such as melanoma, head and neck, liver or kidney cancer.

The chain carries TRBV5-1 and TRBJ1-1; D possibly corresponds to TRBD1 (6 bases). Trimming left V 3 bases short and J 7 bases short, with 10 bases between. The CDR3 totals 12 residues. CDR1 is SGHRS, CDR2 YFSETQ, per germline. CDR3 DNA sequence: TGCGCCAGCAGCTCCGACAGGTTTGAAGCTTTCTTT. This codes for CASSSDRFEAFF.

DNA for the CDR3: TGTGCCAGCAGCTTTAACAGCCAAGAGACCCAGTACTTC. It encodes CASSFNSQETQYF. This chain links TRBV5-4 with TRBJ2-5; no firm D call. Trimming pared 2 bases from V and 1 base from J, leaving 6 bases between. The CDR3 extends over 13 amino acids. Germline V lookup: CDR1 SGHNT, CDR2 YYREEE (reference sequence).

This clone was picked up one time. This chain uses TRBV21-1 with TRBJ2-2; the table calls TRBD1, which could not be checked here. TRBV21-1 is a pseudogene locus. CDR3 length: 14 residues. Written as DNA, the CDR3 is TGTGCCAGCCAGAGGGACAGATTGTCCGGGGAGCTGTTTTTT. Translated, it gives CASQRDRLSGELFF.

The chain joins TRBV15 to TRBJ2-3; 8 bases match TRBD1. After removal of 3 bases from V and 0 bases from J, the junction contained 11 bases not matched to a gene. In germline, CDR1 is LNHNV, CDR2 YYDKDF (reference sequence). This CDR3 has 18 residues. CDR3 in DNA: TGTGCCACCAGCAGGGAAGTACAGGGGGGCGGGAGCACAGATACGCAGTATTTT. It specifies CATSREVQGGGSTDTQYF.

This chain links TRBV18 with TRBJ2-3, with 10 bases lining up with TRBD2. Looked up from germline, CDR1 is KGHSH and CDR2 is LQKENI. V trimming: 3 bases; J trimming: 2 bases; junction bases outside the gene matches: 2. The CDR3 loop spans 15 amino acids. The DNA of the CDR3 is TGTGCCAGCTCACCTAGCGGGGGGCTCACAGATACGCAGTATTTT. It codes for CASSPSGGLTDTQYF.

The chain recombines TRBV7-9 with TRBJ2-7; TRBD2 might be the D (5 bases). Trimming stripped 1 base from V and 7 bases from J, with 11 bases between. This CDR3 has 13 amino acids. The germline V gene has CDR1 SEHNR and CDR2 FQNEAQ (reference sequence). CDR3 DNA: TGTGCCAGCAGCTTAGTGGGAGTTGGGGAGCAGTACTTC. This gives the protein CASSLVGVGEQYF.

This clone was seen just once. This rearrangement joins TRBV6-6 to TRBJ1-1; D is possibly TRBD1 (6 bases). V was trimmed by 6 bases and J by 10 bases, leaving 21 bases between them. This CDR3 has 14 residues. The germline gives CDR1 MNHNY, CDR2 SVGAGI (reference sequence). The CDR3 coding sequence is TGTGCCAGCAGATTAGACAGGTCGGTAGGCGGAGCTTTCTTT. Its translation is CASRLDRSVGGAFF.

The chain is built from TRBV30 and TRBJ2-5, with D perhaps matching TRBD2 (5 bases). V shed 1 base and J shed 5 bases, with 14 bases lying between them. The CDR3 consists of 14 residues. Germline V gene sequence: CDR1 GTSNPN, CDR2 SVGIG (reference sequence). The CDR3 coding sequence is TGTGCCTGGAGTGGACCGGGGATCCGGGAGACCCAGTACTTC. It codes for CAWSGPGIRETQYF. Full variable domain (rest looked up from reference TRBV30 and TRBJ2-5): SQTIHQWPATLVQPVGSPLSLECTVEGTSNPNLYWYRQAAGRGLQLLFYSVGIGQISSEVPQNLSASRPQDRQFILSSKKLLLSDSGFYLCAWSGPGIRETQYFGPGTRLLVL.

This chain uses TRBV7-8 with TRBJ2-1, with 8 bases matching TRBD1. The CDR3 runs to 11 residues. Germline trimming cut 6 bases from V and 9 bases from J; bases unmatched to any gene: 1. Looked up from germline, CDR1 is SGHVS and CDR2 is FQNEAQ. The CDR3 here is CASRQGGEQFF. The CDR3 nucleotides read TGTGCCAGCAGACAGGGGGGTGAGCAGTTCTTC.

The V call is TRBV4-3, the J call TRBJ1-2; D is uncertain. The CDR3 runs to 15 residues. Trimming stripped 4 bases from V and 8 bases from J, with 20 bases between. Germline V gene data show CDR1 as LGHNA and CDR2 as YSLEER. The CDR3 coding sequence is TGCGCCAGCAGCCCCTGGAGGCGGCACCCGGGGGGCTACACCTTC. Amino acid sequence: CASSPWRRHPGGYTF.

This chain uses TRBV9 with TRBJ2-7; TRBD1 agrees at 10 bases. The CDR3 spans 14 residues. The junction had 3 bases not matched to a gene; V was cut back by 4 bases and J by 2 bases. Looked up from germline, CDR1 is SGDLS and CDR2 is YYNGEE. CDR3 in amino acids: CASSPGQGAYEQYF. CDR3 DNA sequence: TGTGCCAGCAGCCCCGGACAGGGGGCCTACGAGCAGTACTTC.

The rearrangement joins TRBV19 to TRBJ1-2; the D gene is possibly TRBD1 (6 bases). Germline CDR1 reads LNHDA; CDR2 reads SQIVND (reference sequence). CDR3 length equals 14 residues. The germline V and J ends were trimmed by 10 bases and 0 bases, with 15 bases remaining between them. CDR3 coding DNA: TGTGCCACCCGGAGGGGACAAGCTAACTATGGCTACACCTTC. Protein product: CATRRGQANYGYTF.

The CDR3 here is CASSLPGQGSYEQYF. DNA for the CDR3: TGTGCCAGCAGCCTTCCGGGACAGGGGTCCTACGAGCAGTACTTC. The chain is built from TRBV4-2 and TRBJ2-7; 10 bases agree with TRBD1. The CDR3 spans 15 residues. V dropped 4 bases and J dropped 1; count of bases not matched to a gene: 4. Germline loops: CDR1 LGHNA, CDR2 YNFKEQ.

The chain joins TRBV7-3 to TRBJ1-2; no definite D call. The CDR3 has 13 residues. With 6 bases removed from V and 4 bases from J, the gap between germline ends came to 12 bases. CDR1 is SGHTA and CDR2 is FQGTGA in the germline V gene. The CDR3 DNA is TGTGCCAGCAGTCTCGGAGGTAGCTATGGCTACACCTTC. Its protein is CASSLGGSYGYTF.

The rearrangement links TRBV28 to TRBJ1-1; the D gene is possibly TRBD1 (5 bases). CDR1 MDHEN and CDR2 SYDVKM come from the germline V gene. The length of the CDR3 is 12 residues. The V gene lost 7 bases and the J gene lost 2 bases, with 8 bases spanning the gap. The CDR3 region is CASKGVNTEAFF. CDR3 sequence (DNA): TGTGCCAGCAAAGGGGTAAACACTGAAGCTTTCTTT.

V usage is TRBV11-2 and J usage is TRBJ1-2, with 7 bases identical to TRBD1. CDR1 SGHAT and CDR2 FQNNGV come from the germline V gene. The CDR3 extends over 12 amino acids. J gave up 8 bases and V 5 bases, and 5 bases lay outside the gene matches. The CDR3 bases are TGTGCCAGCAGCCGACAGGGAGACGGCTACACCTTC. It specifies CASSRQGDGYTF.

The CDR3 protein is CASSPGTGTSPAFF. The CDR3 DNA follows: TGTGCCAGCTCGCCCGGGACAGGAACTTCTCCGGCTTTCTTT. This chain joins TRBV18 and TRBJ1-1; 8 bases agree with TRBD1. The V and J ends lost 6 bases and 11 bases, in that order; junction bases with no gene match: 14. The CDR3 has 14 residues. Germline values: CDR1 KGHSH, CDR2 LQKENI.

The chain combines TRBV5-6 with TRBJ2-1; TRBD1 agrees at 7 bases. V shed 3 bases, J shed 2 bases, and the junction held 5 bases outside the gene matches. CDR1 is SGHDT and CDR2 is YYEEEE in the germline V gene. The CDR3 consists of 15 residues. Here the CDR3 DNA reads TGTGCCAGCAGCTACCCGGGACAGACCTACAATGAGCAGTTCTTC. This translates into CASSYPGQTYNEQFF.

The chain recombines TRBV19 with TRBJ1-2, with 8 bases identical to TRBD1. Germline V lookup: CDR1 LNHDA, CDR2 SQIVND (reference sequence). CDR3 length: 13 residues. Germline trimming cut 5 bases from V and 3 bases from J; bases unmatched to any gene: 2. CDR3 protein: CASSDRGDYGYTF. The CDR3 bases are TGTGCCAGTAGTGACAGGGGTGACTATGGCTACACCTTC. Full variable domain (missing parts from reference TRBV19 and TRBJ1-2): DGGITQSPKYLFRKEGQNVTLSCEQNLNHDAMYWYRQDPGQGLRLIYYSQIVNDFQKGDIAEGYSVSREKKESFPLTVTSAQKNPTAFYLCASSDRGDYGYTFGSGTRLTVV.

This chain links TRBV19 with TRBJ1-5; D is uncertain. The V gene's germline CDR1 is LNHDA and CDR2 SQIVND (reference sequence). The ends were cut back, 4 bases at V and 5 bases at J, with 6 bases in the middle. This CDR3 has 12 residues. The CDR3 bases are TGTGCCAGTAGTAGTTCAGATCAGCCCCAGCATTTT. Amino acid sequence: CASSSSDQPQHF.

The chain uses TRBV4-2 and TRBJ2-2, with 12 bases that match TRBD2. Germline values: CDR1 LGHNA, CDR2 YNFKEQ. J was trimmed by 4 bases and V by 4 bases; bases with no gene match: 4. This CDR3 is 16 amino acids long. The CDR3 nucleotides are TGTGCCAGCAGCCCTAGCGGGGGGGCGGGCACCGGGGAGCTGTTTTTT. Its protein product is CASSPSGGAGTGELFF.

The chain couples TRBV5-6 to TRBJ1-3, with TRBD1 as a possible D gene (5 bases). The CDR3 is 16 amino acids. The germline V gene encodes CDR1 SGHDT and CDR2 YYEEEE. V lost 3 bases to trimming and J lost 3 bases, with 16 bases between them. The CDR3 region is CASSSIGDRIGNTIYF. DNA for the CDR3: TGTGCCAGCAGCTCGATCGGTGACAGAATTGGAAACACCATATATTTT.

This chain links TRBV6-5 with TRBJ1-5, with 8 nucleotides matching TRBD1. V gave up 6 bases and J gave up 7 bases; unmatched junction bases: 5. Per germline, CDR1 MNHEY and CDR2 SVGAGI. CDR3 size: 13 residues. The CDR3 loop is CASRDRVGQPQHF. The DNA for the CDR3 is TGTGCCAGCAGGGACAGGGTAGGACAGCCCCAGCATTTT.

This clone was seen only once. The rearrangement links TRBV5-8 to TRBJ1-2; D unclear. The V end lost 1 base, the J end lost 0 bases, and 10 bases lay between the germline ends. Germline V gene sequence: CDR1 SGHTS, CDR2 YDEGEE. The CDR3 is 15 amino acids. The CDR3 is CASSLISATNYGYTF. The DNA for the CDR3 is TGTGCCAGCAGCTTGATCTCGGCTACTAACTATGGCTACACCTTC.

The chain has TRBV19 and TRBJ1-2; D gene unclear. The CDR3 runs 15 residues. V dropped 7 bases and J dropped 5 bases, with 20 bases sitting between them. The germline V gene has CDR1 LNHDA and CDR2 SQIVND (reference sequence). CDR3 DNA: TGTGCCAGTATGCCGGACCGTAGTCCTTCGTATGGCTACACCTTC. It translates to CASMPDRSPSYGYTF.

V is TRBV9 and J is TRBJ2-3; D remains unclear. Germline-derived CDR1 and CDR2 are SGDLS and YYNGEE. The CDR3 is 12 amino acids. Trimming took 0 bases from V and 10 from J, leaving 9 bases between them. CDR3 loop: CASSVENRPQYF. CDR3 sequence (DNA): TGTGCCAGCAGCGTAGAGAATAGGCCGCAGTATTTT.

The chain employs TRBV6-1 and TRBJ2-7; D uncertain. V lost 0 bases and J lost 3, with 21 bases in between. The CDR3 is 18 amino acids. Germline V gene lookup returns CDR1 MNHNS and CDR2 SASEGT. CDR3 sequence (DNA): TGTGCCAGCAGTGAAGCCTACCCCCGGGCCTCGAGAGTCTACGAGCAGTACTTC. Protein sequence: CASSEAYPRASRVYEQYF.

The table lists this clone with a few counts. V and J are TRBV23-1 and TRBJ1-5; D is unresolved. TRBV23-1 is treated as an ORF (open reading frame) with a function not yet certain. This CDR3 spans 13 amino acids. Deletions cut 0 bases from V and 9 bases from J, with 9 bases between. The DNA for the CDR3 is TGCGCCAGCAGTCAATCGGGTTTCGCGCCCCAGCATTTT. Protein sequence: CASSQSGFAPQHF.

J is TRBJ1-1 and V is TRBV11-2; tentatively, D is TRBD1 (5 bases). Germline CDR1 and CDR2: SGHAT and FQNNGV. The CDR3 is 15 residues long. V shed 1 base and J shed 3 bases, with 12 bases lying between them. CDR3 coding DNA: TGTGCCAGCAGCTTAGGGGCAGGGAGCTACACTGAAGCTTTCTTT. It yields the protein CASSLGAGSYTEAFF.

The chain carries TRBV7-9 and TRBJ1-5; D not resolved. Trimming took off 2 bases at V and 5 bases at J, with 4 bases between the two ends. Germline-derived CDR1 and CDR2 are SEHNR and FQNEAQ (reference sequence). This CDR3 is built from 12 residues. CDR3 DNA: TGTGCCAGCAGCTTACCGGATCAGCCCCAGCATTTT. Translated: CASSLPDQPQHF.

The gene calls are TRBV5-1 and TRBJ2-1; the D is unclear. In germline, CDR1 is SGHRS, CDR2 YFSETQ. With 0 bases removed from V and 6 bases from J, the gap between germline ends came to 10 bases. This CDR3 spans 14 amino acids. This CDR3 is CASSLGQPGNEQFF. DNA of the CDR3: TGCGCCAGCAGCTTGGGACAACCAGGCAATGAGCAGTTCTTC.